These T cell receptor beta chains were read from a single sample in a study of T cells in Graves' hyperthyroidism and ophthalmopathy. TCRdb re-derived calls from the multiplex PCR reads in MiXCR, one entry per CDR3 protein. Counted here are about 410,000 distinct CDR3 sequences, 14% to 15% occurring once; the ten biggest clones make up approximately 13%. The sample consisted of blood. These receptors all come from a man aged 18 to 29 with Graves' ophthalmopathy. CDR3s include the opening cysteine and the closing phenylalanine or tryptophan. A D gene is named only where the DNA matches it firmly. Clone size is given for some rows only: seen once, a few or many times, or a class if the clone is expanded.

V gene	J gene	clone size	CDR3 length	D gene	CDR3 protein	CDR3 DNA
TRBV7-2	TRBJ2-7	many	16	-	CASSPSSGGALYEQYF	TGTGCCAGCAGCCCCTCATCAGGGGGGGCCCTCTACGAGCAGTACTTC
TRBV19	TRBJ2-3	few	14	TRBD2	CATSTSASTDTQYF	TGTGCCACCTCAACTAGCGCCTCCACAGATACGCAGTATTTT
TRBV12-3/TRBV12-4	TRBJ2-7	many	14	-	CASSLGEPNYEQYF	TGTGCCAGCAGTTTAGGGGAGCCTAACTACGAGCAGTACTTC
TRBV5-1	TRBJ2-1	-	14	-	CASSVGSGLGEQFF	TGTGCCAGCAGCGTAGGATCAGGACTGGGGGAGCAGTTCTTC
TRBV30	TRBJ1-4	many	14	TRBD1	CAWSGGRGNEKLFF	TGTGCCTGGAGTGGAGGCAGGGGGAATGAAAAACTGTTTTTT
TRBV7-2	TRBJ1-4	many	16	-	CASSGPGDGVVRKLFF	TGTGCCAGCAGCGGACCTGGGGACGGAGTTGTTCGAAAACTGTTTTTT
TRBV5-6	TRBJ1-2	-	15	-	CASSLGYRSSVGYTF	TGTGCCAGCAGCTTGGGCTACAGATCCTCGGTTGGCTACACCTTC
TRBV12-3/TRBV12-4	TRBJ1-6	many	15	TRBD1	CASSPGDRVNSPLHF	TGTGCCAGCAGTCCCGGGGACAGGGTAAATTCACCCCTCCACTTT
TRBV7-3	TRBJ2-1	many	15	TRBD2	CASSAGLAGYNEQFF	TGTGCCAGCAGCGCGGGACTAGCGGGGTACAATGAGCAGTTCTTC
TRBV19	TRBJ1-5	-	15	-	CASLPYKGGNQPQHF	TGTGCCAGTCTTCCCTATAAGGGTGGCAATCAGCCCCAGCATTTT
TRBV4-2	TRBJ2-7	-	17	-	CASSQDDGTGGSYEQYF	TGTGCCAGCAGCCAAGATGATGGGACGGGCGGTTCCTACGAGCAGTACTTC
TRBV30	TRBJ1-4	few	13	-	CAWMGLPGEKLFF	TGTGCCTGGATGGGATTACCAGGGGAAAAACTGTTTTTT
TRBV12-3/TRBV12-4	TRBJ2-5	many	15	TRBD1	CASSRTTGGSETQYF	TGTGCCAGCAGCCGAACGACAGGGGGCAGTGAGACCCAGTACTTC
TRBV6-2/TRBV6-3	TRBJ1-1	many	13	TRBD1	CASREQGSTEAFF	TGTGCCAGCAGGGAACAGGGGAGCACTGAAGCTTTCTTT
TRBV2	TRBJ2-7	few	16	-	CASSDASLALSGEQYF	TGTGCCAGCAGTGATGCCAGCCTAGCTCTCTCGGGGGAGCAGTACTTC
TRBV7-9	TRBJ2-1	many	16	TRBD2	CASRRTLAGGGGEQFF	TGTGCCAGCAGAAGAACACTAGCGGGAGGTGGGGGTGAGCAGTTCTTC